The subject of this entry is one TCR beta chain. In its sample, this clone was seen a few times. Its antigen is currently not known. One end of the junction does not line up with germline, which may come from a read error. The entry originates in a study of shared clonotypes between healthy human individuals (dated by TCRdb to the early 2020s). At the level of the whole study: Three men and two women, aged 18 to 49 years, made up the cohort. Per donor, three plates each were used for CD4 naive and CD4 memory, two for CD8 naive, and one for CD8 memory. To estimate repertoire size and how much clonotype sharing occurs between individuals, the study deeply sequenced the blood TCR repertoires of 4 to 6 healthy adults. Different laboratories and diverse techniques were used to prepare libraries and sequence TCR repertoires, to increase sequencing depth and limit assay-specific biases. Per donor, leukapheresis produced somewhere between about 0.85 and 9.5 billion PBMCs. On the study overall, not on this receptor specifically: Roughly 5% of naive CD4, 3.5% of naive CD8, 2.3% of memory CD4, and roughly 0.4% of memory CD8 clonotypes were shared across a handful of donors. The genetic and exposure-history diversity represented was limited by the small number of donors. Compared with non-shared clonotypes, clonotypes shared by all four sorted-subset donors had higher generation probabilities. Rarefaction of sorted-subset datasets indicated incomplete sequencing despite the large sequencing depth. Larger estimated clonotype richness was generally found for naive subsets than for memory subsets. Pairwise subsampling led to the expectation that sequencing depth would affect the degree of clonotype sharing among donors. Only blood was sampled, and tissue TCR repertoires likely differ from those in blood.

TCR CDR3 regions were amplified from genomic DNA by multiplex PCR using the deep immunoSEQ assay. For each cell subset, the extracted genomic DNA was distributed evenly across all wells of several immunoSEQ 96-well plates, and each plate served as one replicate. For sorted subsets, around 0.2 ug of genomic DNA, equivalent to some 30,000 T cell genomes, went into each replicate PCR. The purified libraries were quantified using a Qubit 3.0 fluorometer, sized with a Bioanalyzer 2100, and then quantified again using the KAPA Library Quantification kit. A separate single-read 150-cycle Illumina NextSeq 550 flow cell was used to sequence each immunoSEQ 96-well plate. Regarding the original processing steps: Because the immunoSEQ output held only junctional sequences and lacked quality scores, the filtering could not match the filtering applied to full-length reads. Sequences were annotated with PyIR, a Python wrapper for IgBLAST v1.9, using IMGT germline references to assign V/J genes and CDR3. Reads were filtered out if the reads had weak V/J assignments (E-value above 1e-6), no CDR3, stop codons, out-of-frame junctions, or ambiguous translated residues. V3J clonotypes were defined by identical inferred V gene, J gene, and CDR3 amino acid sequence. Percentage overlap between repertoires was computed as shared unique clonotypes divided by the size of the smaller repertoire. RTK rarefaction, the Chao1 estimator, and Recon v2.1 estimates of unobserved clonotypes were used to assess repertoire richness. Generation probabilities for all TCRbeta clonotypes obtained by the gDNA method from a few donors were computed using OLGA. TCRdb limited this immuneACCESS table to in-frame rearrangements with V and J called. A share of clones is missing; checked studies link under half to unresolved V genes, and the rest is unexplained. V and J calls and clone size are given by that table; D and trimming were obtained from the DNA. This sample is represented by approximately 720,000 clones; roughly 78% of them were singletons. Clones ranked in the top ten supply about 1.7% of the sample.

Reading from cysteine to phenylalanine, the CDR3 counts 15 amino acids. Solely the CDR3 DNA is kept, with 45 bases framed from the first base. Via the germline V gene (reference sequence), CDR1 is LNHDA and CDR2 SQIVND. Healthy HIV-negative adults with no recently reported acute infections or vaccinations were included as donors. Only Caucasian adults living in Nashville, Tennessee, USA were represented among the donors. Magnetic negative selection was used to enrich CD4+ T cells, after which naive cells were positively selected on CD45RA and the negative fraction became the memory subset. Blood was obtained by leukapheresis, after which PBMCs were separated by Ficoll-Histopaque density gradient centrifugation and cryopreserved in liquid nitrogen vapor phase. Analytical flow cytometry was used to check the purity and quantity of each magnetically sorted T cell population. Each sorted fraction had its genomic DNA isolated and then quantified by UV absorbance on a Nanodrop 2000c.

The specimen sequenced was memory CD4+ T cells sorted from blood. The cell subset or site label, as the study defines it: CD45RA-negative fraction. The rearrangement combines TRBV19 with TRBJ2-2; the D gene cannot be resolved reliably. This clonotype was obtained from a woman aged 25 to 39 in good health. The base sequence is TGTGCCAGTAGTATCCGGACCCTAAACAGCGGGGAGCTGTTTTTT. This is translated as CASSIRTLNSGELFF. Extended through the reference TRBV19 and TRBJ2-2 proteins, this CDR3 yields the full variable domain: DGGITQSPKYLFRKEGQNVTLSCEQNLNHDAMYWYRQDPGQGLRLIYYSQIVNDFQKGDIAEGYSVSREKKESFPLTVTSAQKNPTAFYLCASSIRTLNSGELFFGEGSRLTVL.